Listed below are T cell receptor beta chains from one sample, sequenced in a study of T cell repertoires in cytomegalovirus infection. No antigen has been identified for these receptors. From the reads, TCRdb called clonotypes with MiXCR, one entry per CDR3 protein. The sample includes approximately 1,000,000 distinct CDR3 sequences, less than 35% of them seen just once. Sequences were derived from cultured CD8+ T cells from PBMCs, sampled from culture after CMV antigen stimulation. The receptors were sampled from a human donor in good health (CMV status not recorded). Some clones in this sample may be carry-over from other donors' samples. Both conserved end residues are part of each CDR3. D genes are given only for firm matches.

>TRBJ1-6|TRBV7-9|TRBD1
CASSTGGTGSNSPLHF
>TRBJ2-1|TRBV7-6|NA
CASSLEDNFNEQFF
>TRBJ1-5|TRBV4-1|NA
CASSLAGPGLNQPQHF
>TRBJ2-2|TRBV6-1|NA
CASSGIRVNANTGELFF
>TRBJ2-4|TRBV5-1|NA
CASSLDPENIQYF
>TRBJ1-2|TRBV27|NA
CASSFGGNYGYTF
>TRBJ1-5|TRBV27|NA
CASSSTGQPQHF
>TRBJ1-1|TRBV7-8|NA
CASSLVWGHTEAFF
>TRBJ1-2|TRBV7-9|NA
CASSSRGNGEHGYTF
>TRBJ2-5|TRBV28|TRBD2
CASTQRVAGLQETQYF
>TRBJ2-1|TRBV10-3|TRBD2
CAISEMAVLAFAYNEQFF
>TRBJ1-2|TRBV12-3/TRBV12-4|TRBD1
CASSLRTGLYYTF
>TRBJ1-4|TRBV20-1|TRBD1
CSARPYRGQSEKLFF
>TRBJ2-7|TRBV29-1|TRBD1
CSVEEEGDSAYEQYF
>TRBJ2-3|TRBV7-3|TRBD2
CVSSASGGEADTQYF
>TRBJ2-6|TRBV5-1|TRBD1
CASSGTGQGVSSGANVLTF
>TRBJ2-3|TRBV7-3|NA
CASSLGTGGQTDTQYF
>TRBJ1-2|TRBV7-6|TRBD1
CASSPGGQGYGYTF
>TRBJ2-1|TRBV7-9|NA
CASSLVALNNEQFF
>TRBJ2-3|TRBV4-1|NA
CASNQGGVRTDTQYF
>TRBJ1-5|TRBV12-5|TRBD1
CASGRRQGWNQPQHF
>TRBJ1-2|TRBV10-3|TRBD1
CAISSGTGSRDGYGYTF
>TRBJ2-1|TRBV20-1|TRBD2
CSARLAGVEQFF
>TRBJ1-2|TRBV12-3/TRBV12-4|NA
CASSDLTDNYGYTF
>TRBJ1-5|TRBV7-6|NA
CASSLYIDRPQHF
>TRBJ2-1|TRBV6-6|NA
CASSTPRDDENYNEQFF
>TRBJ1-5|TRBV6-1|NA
CASSDPRRYSNQPQHF
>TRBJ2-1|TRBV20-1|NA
CSARSLGRGLGNEQFF
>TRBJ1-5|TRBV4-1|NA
CASSQEEYDRDQPQHF
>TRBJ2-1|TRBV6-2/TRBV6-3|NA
CASSSDHDNEQFF
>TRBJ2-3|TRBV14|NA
CASSPYRVTDTQYF
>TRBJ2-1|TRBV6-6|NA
CASSYSSRGTFNNEQFF
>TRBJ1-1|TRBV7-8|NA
CASSLIAPLSAFF
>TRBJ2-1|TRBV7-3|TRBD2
CASSGSTALAGVQFF
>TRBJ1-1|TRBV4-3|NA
CASSPPGLEAFF
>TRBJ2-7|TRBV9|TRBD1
CASSAEGRQGGGEQYF
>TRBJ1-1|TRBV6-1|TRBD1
CASSDQGATEAFF
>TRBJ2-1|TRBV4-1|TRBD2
CASSQEGSGGAGYNEQFF
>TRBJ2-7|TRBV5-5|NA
CASSLKRTGMNEQYF
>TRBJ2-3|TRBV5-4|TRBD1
CASSFGQGRDTQYF
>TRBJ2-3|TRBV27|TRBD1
CASSNNRGLIGTDTQYF
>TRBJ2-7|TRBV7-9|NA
CASSPGRLRSYEQYF
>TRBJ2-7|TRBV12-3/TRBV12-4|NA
CASSTNRDGGEQYF
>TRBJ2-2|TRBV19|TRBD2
CASSFPGLAVGGELFF
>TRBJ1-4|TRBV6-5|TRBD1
CASSYSGRGSEKLFF
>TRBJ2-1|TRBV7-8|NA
CASSLDGLVDEQFF
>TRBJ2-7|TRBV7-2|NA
CASSFGQQTFYEQYF
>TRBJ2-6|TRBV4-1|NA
CASSQDPAVGRPGANVLTF
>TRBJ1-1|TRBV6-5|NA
CASSFSQIMNTEAFF
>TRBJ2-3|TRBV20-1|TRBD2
CSASGTTKLGDTQYF
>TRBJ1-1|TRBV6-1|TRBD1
CASPPRDRGNTEAFF
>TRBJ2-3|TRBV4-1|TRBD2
CASSQEVLAGGPGGTDTQYF
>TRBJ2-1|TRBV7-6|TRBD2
CASSLAGGARDNEQFF
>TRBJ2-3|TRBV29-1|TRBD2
CSVEKLAGVIYF
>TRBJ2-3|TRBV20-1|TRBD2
CSARDMVLISGEPDTQYF
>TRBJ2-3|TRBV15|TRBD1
CATSRGGQGTDTQYF
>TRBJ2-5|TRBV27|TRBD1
CASSSGTGSRKTQYF
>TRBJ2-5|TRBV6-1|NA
CASSLTGPFRGETQYF
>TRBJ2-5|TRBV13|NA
CASSSSRKETQYF